This entry concerns a single TCR beta chain. Its antigen is not identified. Diagnosis of hyperthyroidism was new in patients aged 18 to 65, and its duration was under 2 months. Each diagnosis drew on symptoms, thyroxine, TRAb, thyroid ultrasound and orbital computed tomography findings. The investigators amplified TCR beta CDR3 regions from RNA transcripts. RT-PCR in the first round (using the HTBI primer set) targeted the TCR CDR3. MiXCR was run by TCRdb on the multiplex PCR reads, yielding one entry per CDR3 protein. The table lists approximately 360,000 distinct CDR3 sequences, approximately 25% of them singletons. The sample is drawn from a study of T cells in Graves' hyperthyroidism and ophthalmopathy. In the study overall: Staff took peripheral blood when the initial diagnosis was made, before any treatment began. Study-level results: The majority of expanded thyroid clonotypes above 0.001 also appeared in blood.

The V gene's germline CDR1 is MNHEY and CDR2 SVGEGT. The V gene lost 0 bases and the J gene lost 7 bases, with 7 bases spanning the gap. The CDR3 contains 14 residues. The source of this sequence is a man aged 45 to 65 with Graves' hyperthyroidism. The chain links TRBV6-2 or TRBV6-3 to TRBJ1-6; no clear D. Sample: blood. CDR3 DNA: TGTGCCAGCAGTTACTCGCAGTCGAATTCACCCCTCCACTTT. This encodes CASSYSQSNSPLHF.